Presented here are 9 T cell receptor beta chains from one specimen sequenced in a study of T cell responses to AZD1222 COVID-19 vaccine. The protocol was immunoSEQ multiplex PCR, while the TCRdb copy is restricted to in-frame clones and leaves out a portion. The sample lists roughly 91,000 clones, around nine tenths seen once, with about 2% in the top ten. The material sequenced was peripheral blood, taken on day 0 of AZD1222 vaccination. Receptor source: an adult in good health.

This chain joins TRBV5-1 and TRBJ2-5, with TRBD2 identical over 10 bases. The CDR3 is 17 amino acids. After removal of 4 bases from V and 4 bases from J, the junction contained 13 bases not matched to a gene. Per the germline V gene, CDR1 is SGHRS and CDR2 is YFSETQ. The CDR3 loop reads CASSLAGLAGVRETQYF. The CDR3 coding sequence is TGCGCCAGCAGCCTCGCGGGGCTAGCGGGAGTCCGAGAGACCCAGTACTTC. Using reference TRBV5-1 and TRBJ2-5 for the parts outside the CDR3, the full variable domain is KAGVTQTPRYLIKTRGQQVTLSCSPISGHRSVSWYQQTPGQGLQFLFEYFSETQRNKGNFPGRFSGRQFSNSRSEMNVSTLELGDSALYLCASSLAGLAGVRETQYFGPGTRLLVL.

The chain links TRBV7-2 to TRBJ1-2; TRBD1 might be the D (5 bases). CDR1 is SGHTA and CDR2 is FQGNSA in the germline V gene. V was shortened by 7 bases and J by 8 bases, with 17 bases between the two germline ends. The CDR3 spans 13 residues. This chain's CDR3 is CASNLSPGDGYTF. For the CDR3, the DNA is TGTGCCAGCAACCTATCCCCCGGGGACGGCTACACCTTC. The entire variable domain, with the rest obtained from reference TRBV7-2 and TRBJ1-2, is as follows: GAGVSQSPSNKVTEKGKDVELRCDPISGHTALYWYRQSLGQGLEFLIYFQGNSAPDKSGLPSDRFSAERTGGSVSTLTIQRTQQEDSAVYLCASNLSPGDGYTFGSGTRLTVV.

This clone was observed a few times. The chain carries TRBV7-9 and TRBJ1-2; TRBD1 might be the D (5 bases). V lost 5 bases and J 1 base, leaving 11 bases between the germline ends. This CDR3 is 14 amino acids long. Germline V gene data show CDR1 as SEHNR and CDR2 as FQNEAQ (reference sequence). This chain's CDR3 is CASSQDSSNYGYTF. The DNA of the CDR3 is TGTGCCAGCAGCCAAGACAGCAGTAACTATGGCTACACCTTC.

This clone has just one count. This chain connects TRBV7-9 to TRBJ1-5; D may be TRBD1 (6 bases). CDR1 is SEHNR and CDR2 is FQNEAQ in the germline V gene (reference sequence). This CDR3 comprises 14 residues. The V end was cut by 5 bases, the J end by 6 bases, with 14 bases between. The CDR3 is CASSLGQYSQPQHF. The CDR3 region has the DNA TGTGCCAGCAGCCTCGGACAGTATTCTCAGCCCCAGCATTTT.

The chain joins TRBV30 to TRBJ1-1; the D is unclear. CDR1 is GTSNPN, CDR2 SVGIG, per germline (reference sequence). Trimming took off 0 bases at V and 1 base at J, with 6 bases between the two ends. The CDR3 length is 13 residues. CDR3 amino acids: CAWSVRPNTEAFF. In DNA, the CDR3 is TGTGCCTGGAGTGTACGGCCGAACACTGAAGCTTTCTTT.

The chain joins TRBV5-1 to TRBJ1-6, with 8 bases identical to TRBD1. V dropped 0 bases and J dropped 12; count of bases not matched to a gene: 14. This CDR3 comprises 17 residues. CDR1 is SGHRS, CDR2 YFSETQ, per germline. The CDR3 region is CASSLGQGMGQELPLHF. CDR3 nucleotide sequence: TGCGCCAGCAGCTTGGGGCAAGGGATGGGACAGGAGCTACCCCTCCACTTT.

The chain has TRBV10-3 and TRBJ1-1; D uncertain. The CDR3 covers 13 residues. Trimming cost V 6 bases and J 1 base, with 9 bases left between them. The V gene's germline CDR1 is ENHRY and CDR2 SYGVKD. The CDR3 DNA reads TGTGCCATCAGCTCCGGAAAGAACACTGAAGCTTTCTTT. Its protein product is CAISSGKNTEAFF.

A few counts support this clone. V and J are TRBV9 and TRBJ2-2, with 9 nucleotides matching TRBD2. The length of the CDR3 is 18 residues. CDR1 is SGDLS and CDR2 is YYNGEE in the germline V gene. With 0 bases clipped from V and 3 bases from J, the junction kept 9 bases outside the gene matches. DNA for the CDR3: TGTGCCAGCAGCGTAGCCAATAGCGGGAGTGTTCACACCGGGGAGCTGTTTTTT. Its translation: CASSVANSGSVHTGELFF.

The chain has TRBV18 and TRBJ2-7, with TRBD2 matching 11 bases. This CDR3 region has 17 residues. Germline trimming cut 4 bases from V and 0 bases from J; bases unmatched to any gene: 8. Per germline, CDR1 KGHSH and CDR2 LQKENI. CDR3 bases: TGTGCCAGCTCACGGGGGACTAGCGGTAGATTCTCCTACGAGCAGTACTTC. It yields the protein CASSRGTSGRFSYEQYF.